These 27 T cell receptor beta chains were sequenced from one sample in a study of sequential checkpoint blockade in melanoma. Regarding treatment: randomized to nivolumab then ipilimumab (arm A) or the reverse (arm B). The repertoire was sequenced with immunoSEQ multiplex PCR; TCRdb's copy has only in-frame clones and lacks some. The top ten clones hold over 20% of a sample with 20,000 or so clones, over 60% of them seen once. The material sequenced was CD8+ T cells sorted from blood (inferred from file names), taken from a patient given nivolumab and ipilimumab in sequence. All receptors derive from a human donor with melanoma.

The chain has TRBV7-2 and TRBJ2-7; 13 bases are shared with TRBD2. The trim removed 5 bases at V and 4 bases at J, leaving 5 bases unmatched. The CDR3 length is 15 residues. Germline assignment: CDR1 SGHTA and CDR2 FQGNSA. The CDR3 region has the DNA TGTGCCAGCAGCGTATTGACTAGCGGGGGGTACGAGCAGTACTTC. It yields the protein CASSVLTSGGYEQYF.

This clone was counted between two and nine times. V usage is TRBV11-2 and J usage is TRBJ2-5; TRBD2 matches at 7 bases. CDR1 is SGHAT and CDR2 is FQNNGV in the germline V gene. This CDR3 is built from 17 residues. V lost 2 bases to trimming and J lost 4 bases; unmatched junction nucleotides: 13. The CDR3 sequence is CASSLIPYVGGRETQYF. As DNA, the CDR3 is TGTGCCAGCAGCTTAATCCCGTATGTGGGGGGGAGAGAGACCCAGTACTTC.

This rearrangement joins TRBV9 to TRBJ2-1, with 8 bases fitting TRBD2. V shed 6 bases, J shed 8 bases, and the junction held 13 bases outside the gene matches. This CDR3 spans 15 amino acids. Germline loops: CDR1 SGDLS, CDR2 YYNGEE. The CDR3 sequence: CASTPGTRLSDEQFF. The CDR3, as DNA: TGTGCCAGCACTCCCGGGACTAGGCTATCAGATGAGCAGTTCTTC.

The V call is TRBV27, the J call TRBJ1-5; 12 bases map to TRBD1. The CDR3 length is 21 residues. The J segment lost 0 bases and the V segment lost 6 bases, leaving 18 bases of the junction unmatched. The germline V gene encodes CDR1 MNHEY and CDR2 SMNVEV (reference sequence). Here the CDR3 reads CASRPNRDRGRIGDSNQPQHF. The CDR3 DNA reads TGTGCCAGCAGGCCCAACCGGGACAGGGGGCGCATTGGAGATAGCAATCAGCCCCAGCATTTT.

The V and J genes are TRBV6-1 and TRBJ1-2, with 9 positions matching TRBD1. The germline gives CDR1 MNHNS, CDR2 SASEGT. The CDR3 totals 14 residues. Trimming cost V 6 bases and J 5 bases; bases outside gene matches: 7. The CDR3 is CASRRTGDTYGYTF. The CDR3 DNA follows: TGTGCCAGCAGGAGGACAGGGGATACATATGGCTACACCTTC.

The rearrangement uses TRBV27 and TRBJ2-7, with 9 positions matching TRBD1. V shed 11 bases, J shed 0 bases, and the junction held 11 bases outside the gene matches. The germline CDR1 and CDR2 sequences are MNHEY and SMNVEV (reference sequence). The CDR3 sequence is 15 residues long. The chain's CDR3 is CAGRTGDLHSYEQYF. The DNA for the CDR3 is TGTGCCGGCCGGACAGGGGACTTACACTCCTACGAGCAGTACTTC.

The rearrangement uses TRBV27 and TRBJ1-1; D is ambiguous. V dropped 5 bases and J dropped 0 bases, with 13 bases sitting between them. Germline CDR1 is MNHEY and CDR2 is SMNVEV (reference sequence). The CDR3 totals 15 residues. The CDR3 loop reads CASSPPEALNTEAFF. The CDR3 region has the DNA TGTGCCAGCAGTCCACCGGAGGCCTTGAACACTGAAGCTTTCTTT.

This clone appeared a few times. Mismatch with germline at one junction end may stem from a read error. This chain joins TRBV7-3 and TRBJ2-7, with D tentatively TRBD2 (5 bases). There are 15 residues in the CDR3. Germline assignment: CDR1 SGHTA and CDR2 FQGTGA. The CDR3, as DNA: TGCGCCAGCAGCCAAGATCCGGGGAGCTCCTACGAGCAGTACTTC. It yields the protein CASSQDPGSSYEQYF.

This chain connects TRBV27 to TRBJ2-7, with D uncertain. The germline CDR1 and CDR2 sequences are MNHEY and SMNVEV (reference sequence). The CDR3 runs 13 residues. V lost 3 bases, J lost 1 base, and 7 bases lay in between. The CDR3 loop reads CASSFDLSYEQYF. In DNA form, the CDR3 reads TGTGCCAGCAGTTTCGACTTATCCTACGAGCAGTACTTC.

The V call is TRBV11-2, the J call TRBJ2-1; 7 positions agree with TRBD2. With 0 bases clipped from V and 1 base from J, the junction kept 3 bases outside the gene matches. The CDR3 consists of 16 residues. Germline values: CDR1 SGHAT, CDR2 FQNNGV. The DNA of the CDR3 is TGTGCCAGCAGCTTAGAGTTAGCGGGTTCCTACAATGAGCAGTTCTTC. Its protein is CASSLELAGSYNEQFF.

This clone was seen a handful of times. The chain combines TRBV7-2 with TRBJ2-7, with TRBD1 matching over 9 bases. Germline lookup yields CDR1 SGHTA and CDR2 FQGNSA. With 2 bases clipped from V and 4 bases from J, the junction kept 3 bases outside the gene matches. This CDR3 is built from 14 residues. This chain's CDR3 is CASSLTDRGYEQYF. The CDR3 DNA sequence: TGTGCCAGCAGCTTAACGGACAGGGGTTACGAGCAGTACTTC.

V gene TRBV4-1 combines with J gene TRBJ1-2, with TRBD1 matching 7 bases. The CDR3 loop spans 14 amino acids. Germline CDR1 is MGHRA and CDR2 is YSYEKL. V gave up 3 bases and J gave up 4 bases; unmatched junction bases: 5. The chain's CDR3 is CASSHADRSYGYTF. In DNA, the CDR3 is TGCGCCAGCAGCCACGCGGACAGGTCCTATGGCTACACCTTC.

The J gene is TRBJ2-1, the V gene TRBV6-1; perhaps TRBD2 as D (6 bases). The germline gives CDR1 MNHNS, CDR2 SASEGT. The CDR3 is 14 amino acids. Trimming shortened V by 8 bases and J by 7 bases, and 18 bases separated the two germline ends. Written as DNA, the CDR3 is TGTGCCAGCCCCCGACTAGATATGCCTAATGAGCAGTTCTTC. Its protein is CASPRLDMPNEQFF.

This chain joins TRBV4-2 and TRBJ2-7; 9 nucleotides agree with TRBD2. Germline V lookup: CDR1 LGHNA, CDR2 YNFKEQ. The CDR3 runs to 17 residues. V was pared by 0 bases and J by 4 bases, with 10 bases of the junction left unmatched. This chain's CDR3 is CASSQEGELAGIYEQYF. The CDR3 DNA reads as TGTGCCAGCAGCCAAGAGGGGGAGCTAGCGGGGATATACGAGCAGTACTTC.

The chain links TRBV6-6 to TRBJ2-7; possibly TRBD1 for D (6 bases). The germline V and J ends were trimmed by 2 bases and 0 bases, with 8 bases remaining between them. Germline CDR1 is MNHNY and CDR2 is SVGAGI (reference sequence). This CDR3 is 14 amino acids long. The CDR3 is CASSYEDSSYEQYF. The DNA for the CDR3 is TGTGCCAGCAGTTACGAGGACAGCTCCTACGAGCAGTACTTC.

The rearrangement uses TRBV5-1 and TRBJ2-7; 9 bases are shared with TRBD1. V gave up 4 bases and J gave up 2 bases; unmatched junction bases: 10. CDR1 is SGHRS and CDR2 is YFSETQ in the germline V gene. The CDR3 sequence is 16 residues long. The CDR3 spells CASSTEGQGGPYEQYF. The CDR3 region has the DNA TGCGCCAGCAGCACGGAGGGACAGGGAGGGCCCTACGAGCAGTACTTC.

The chain links TRBV4-3 to TRBJ2-7; TRBD1 is a possible D gene (5 bases). The V end was cut by 0 bases, the J end by 4 bases, with 13 bases between. CDR1 and CDR2 (germline): LGHNA, YSLEER. CDR3 length: 15 residues. The CDR3 DNA is TGCGCCAGCAGCCAAGAAAGTCAGGGCTCATACGAGCAGTACTTC. Amino acid sequence: CASSQESQGSYEQYF.

The rearrangement links TRBV5-4 to TRBJ2-7; D ambiguous. V lost 0 bases and J lost 5, with 6 bases in between. This CDR3 has 12 amino acids. CDR1 and CDR2 (germline): SGHNT, YYREEE (reference sequence). The CDR3 sequence is CASSLGSDEQYF. In DNA, the CDR3 is TGTGCCAGCAGCTTGGGGTCGGACGAGCAGTACTTC.

The chain is built from TRBV29-1 and TRBJ2-1, with no clear D. There are 11 residues in the CDR3. Germline CDR1 reads SQVTM; CDR2 reads ANQGSEA. Trimming took 7 bases from V and 5 from J, leaving 9 bases between them. CDR3 amino acids: CSGRWHNEQFF. The CDR3 DNA reads TGCAGCGGGAGATGGCACAATGAGCAGTTCTTC.

This chain connects TRBV30 to TRBJ2-2, with D tentatively TRBD1 (5 bases). The germline V and J ends were trimmed by 0 bases and 3 bases, with 17 bases remaining between them. Germline V CDR1 and CDR2: GTSNPN, SVGIG (reference sequence). This CDR3 region has 17 residues. The CDR3 nucleotides are TGTGCCTGGAGTGTGCCCCTCAGGGCCACGCACACCGGGGAGCTGTTTTTT. This gives the protein CAWSVPLRATHTGELFF.

The chain combines TRBV28 with TRBJ2-6, with 7 bases aligning to TRBD2. Germline V CDR1 and CDR2: MDHEN, SYDVKM. CDR3 length: 17 residues. V lost 5 bases to trimming and J lost 0 bases; unmatched junction nucleotides: 7. The CDR3: CASSPPGGTSGANVLTF. For the CDR3, the DNA is TGTGCCAGCAGTCCACCGGGGGGTACCTCTGGGGCCAACGTCCTGACTTTC.

This clone was recorded only once. J is TRBJ2-1 and V is TRBV9; a weak D match, TRBD2 (7 bases). The CDR3 has 16 amino acids. V was pared by 3 bases and J by 2 bases, with 15 bases between. From germline, CDR1 is SGDLS and CDR2 YYNGEE. DNA of the CDR3: TGTGCCAGCAGCGCCCCAAGGGGGGGAGCCTACAATGAGCAGTTCTTC. Its protein product is CASSAPRGGAYNEQFF. The complete variable domain, with remaining parts taken from reference TRBV9 and TRBJ2-1, reads DSGVTQTPKHLITATGQRVTLRCSPRSGDLSVYWYQQSLDQGLQFLIQYYNGEERAKGNILERFSAQQFPDLHSELNLSSLELGDSALYFCASSAPRGGAYNEQFFGPGTRLTVL.

This chain joins TRBV27 and TRBJ2-7; possibly TRBD2 for D (5 bases). The V end lost 5 bases, the J end lost 2 bases, and 13 bases lay between the germline ends. CDR3 length: 14 residues. CDR1 is MNHEY and CDR2 is SMNVEV in the germline V gene (reference sequence). The CDR3 reads CASSPRTQTYEQYF. The CDR3 DNA follows: TGTGCCAGCAGTCCCCGGACTCAGACCTACGAGCAGTACTTC.

The rearrangement links TRBV6-1 to TRBJ2-7; D remains unclear. Trimming cost V 10 bases and J 3 bases, with 10 bases left between them. The length of the CDR3 is 11 residues. Germline assignment: CDR1 MNHNS and CDR2 SASEGT. The CDR3 spells CATRYFYEQYF. The CDR3 DNA reads as TGTGCCACCCGTTATTTCTACGAGCAGTACTTC.

The count of this clone is one. The CDR3 DNA is TGTGCCAGCAGCTTCGGGGGGCTCGCTGAAGCTTTCTTT. This encodes CASSFGGLAEAFF. This chain connects TRBV7-9 to TRBJ1-1, with a tentative D call TRBD1 (6 bases). The germline V and J ends were trimmed by 3 bases and 6 bases, with 11 bases remaining between them. The CDR3 has 13 amino acids. Germline CDR1 reads SEHNR; CDR2 reads FQNEAQ (reference sequence).

The rearrangement uses TRBV6-5 and TRBJ2-7; possibly TRBD1 for D (6 bases). CDR1 is MNHEY, CDR2 SVGAGI, per germline. The germline V and J ends were trimmed by 2 bases and 2 bases, with 7 bases remaining between them. The CDR3 is made up of 13 amino acids. The CDR3 DNA reads TGTGCCAGCAGTTACGGGGGCACCTACGAGCAGTACTTC. This encodes CASSYGGTYEQYF.

V gene TRBV28 combines with J gene TRBJ2-7; 12 nucleotides agree with TRBD2. V dropped 7 bases and J dropped 0; count of bases not matched to a gene: 7. The CDR3 loop spans 16 amino acids. The germline V gene encodes CDR1 MDHEN and CDR2 SYDVKM. The CDR3 is CASKEGLAGSSYEQYF. The DNA for the CDR3 is TGTGCCAGCAAAGAAGGACTAGCGGGGAGCTCCTACGAGCAGTACTTC.